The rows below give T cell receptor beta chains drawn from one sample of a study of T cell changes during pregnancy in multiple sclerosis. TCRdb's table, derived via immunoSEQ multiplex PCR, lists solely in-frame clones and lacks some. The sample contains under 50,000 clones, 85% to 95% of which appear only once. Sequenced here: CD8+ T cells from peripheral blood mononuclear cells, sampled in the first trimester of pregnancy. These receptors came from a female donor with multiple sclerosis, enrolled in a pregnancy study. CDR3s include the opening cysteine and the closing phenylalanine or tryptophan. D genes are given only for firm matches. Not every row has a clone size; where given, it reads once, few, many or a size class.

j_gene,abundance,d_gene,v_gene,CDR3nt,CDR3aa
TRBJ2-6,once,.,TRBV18,TGTGCCAGCTCACTCCGACGGAGCTCTGGGGCCAACGTCCTGACTTTC,CASSLRRSSGANVLTF
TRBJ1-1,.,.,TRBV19,TGTGCCAGTAGTATAAGGGCGGGCACTGAAGCTTTCTTT,CASSIRAGTEAFF
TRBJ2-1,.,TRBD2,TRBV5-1,TGCGCCAGCAGCTTCCGACTAGCGGGAGTAGACAATGAGCAGTTCTTC,CASSFRLAGVDNEQFF
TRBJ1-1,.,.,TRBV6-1,TGTGCCAGCAGTGAAGCCTACACTGAAGCTTTCTTT,CASSEAYTEAFF
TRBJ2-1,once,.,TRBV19,TGTGCCAGTAGTATAGGTACTTCTTTCAATGAGCAGTTCTTC,CASSIGTSFNEQFF
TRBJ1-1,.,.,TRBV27,TGTGCCAGCTCCCGGGAGGGGGCTGAAGCTTTCTTT,CASSREGAEAFF
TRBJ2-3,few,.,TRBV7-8,TGTGCCAGCAGCTCCCGGGGGATCACAAATACGCAGTATTTT,CASSSRGITNTQYF
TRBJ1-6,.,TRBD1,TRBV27,TGTGCCAGCAGTTTGAACCCTACAGGGGGCGGGTCACCCCTCCACTTT,CASSLNPTGGGSPLHF
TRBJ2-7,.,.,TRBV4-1,TGCGCCAGCAGCCCCGACGGGGACGAGCAGTACTTC,CASSPDGDEQYF
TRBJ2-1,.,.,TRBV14,TGTGCCAGCAGCCCTTTCAGGAATAGCTACAATGAGCAGTTCTTC,CASSPFRNSYNEQFF
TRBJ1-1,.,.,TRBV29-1,TGCAGCGCCCGGGCGGGGGGGTACACTGAAGCTTTCTTT,CSARAGGYTEAFF
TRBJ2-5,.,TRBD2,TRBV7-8,TGTGCCAGCAGCCAAAGGACAGGGGCGCCGGGTCGACTAGCGGGAGTCGGAGAGACCCAGTACTTC,CASSQRTGAPGRLAGVGETQYF
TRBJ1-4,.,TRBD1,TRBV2,TGTGCCAGCAGCGGGACAGGGGGGCCGTTTTTT,CASSGTGGPFF
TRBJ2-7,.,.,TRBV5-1,TGCGCCAGCAGCTTGCGGCAGGGGATCTACGAGCAGTACTTC,CASSLRQGIYEQYF
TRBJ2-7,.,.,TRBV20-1,TGCAGTGCTAGCGGGGGCGAGCAGTACTTC,CSASGGEQYF
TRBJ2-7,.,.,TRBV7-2,TGTGCCAGCAGCTTAGGTCACACCTTCTCCTACGAGCAGTACTTC,CASSLGHTFSYEQYF
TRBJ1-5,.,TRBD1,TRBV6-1,TGTGCCAGCAGTAGTACAGGGGGCCGACAGCCCCAGCATTTT,CASSSTGGRQPQHF
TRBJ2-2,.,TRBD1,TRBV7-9,TGTGCCAGCAGCAGACAGGGGGGCAACACCGGGGAGCTGTTTTTT,CASSRQGGNTGELFF
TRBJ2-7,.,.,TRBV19,TGTGCCAGTAGCTCAGTATCACCCCCCTACGAGCAGTACTTC,CASSSVSPPYEQYF
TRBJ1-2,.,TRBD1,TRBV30,TGTGCCTGGAGTGTATCAGGGACAGGGGGCTTGTATGGCTACACCTTC,CAWSVSGTGGLYGYTF
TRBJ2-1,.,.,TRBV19,TGTGCCAGTAGTATTGACCAGGGCTCCTACAATGAGCAGTTCTTC,CASSIDQGSYNEQFF
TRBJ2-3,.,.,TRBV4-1,TGCGCCAGCAGCCAAGTTCGCCAGGCGCAGTATTTT,CASSQVRQAQYF
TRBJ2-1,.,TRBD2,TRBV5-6,TGTGCCAGCAGCTTGATGCTAGCGGGAAACAATGAGCAGTTCTTC,CASSLMLAGNNEQFF
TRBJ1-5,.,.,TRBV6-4,TGTGCCAGCAGTGACCATCCCTCGGGACAGCCCCAGCATTTT,CASSDHPSGQPQHF
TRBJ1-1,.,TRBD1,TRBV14,TGTGCCAGCAGCCACTGGGACAGGGAAGGGAAGAACACTGAAGCTTTCTTT,CASSHWDREGKNTEAFF
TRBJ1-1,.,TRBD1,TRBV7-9,TGTGCCAGCATCCCCGGGACAGGGGGCTTTAAGAACACTGAAGCTTTCTTT,CASIPGTGGFKNTEAFF
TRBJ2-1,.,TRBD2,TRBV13,TGTGCCAGCAGCTTACCTAGCGGAGGGGTCAATGAGCAGTTCTTC,CASSLPSGGVNEQFF
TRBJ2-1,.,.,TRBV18,TGTGCCAGCTCACCGATGAGGAGCTCCTACAATGAGCAGTTCTTC,CASSPMRSSYNEQFF
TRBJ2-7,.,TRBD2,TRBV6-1,TGTGCCAGCAGTGAAGGGACTAGTGGCTACGAGCAGTACTTC,CASSEGTSGYEQYF
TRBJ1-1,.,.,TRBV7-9,TGTGCCAGCATCAAGGGGGTGAACACTGAAGCTTTCTTT,CASIKGVNTEAFF
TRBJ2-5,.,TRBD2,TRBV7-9,TGTGCCAGCGGACTAGCGGGAGAGGGGGGGACCCAGTACTTC,CASGLAGEGGTQYF
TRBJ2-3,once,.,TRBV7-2,TGTGCCAGCAGCTCAACGGTATATAGCACAGATACGCAGTATTTT,CASSSTVYSTDTQYF
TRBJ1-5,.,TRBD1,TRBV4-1,TGCGCCAGCAGCCAAGACGGGACAGGGGGCAATCAGCCCCAGCATTTT,CASSQDGTGGNQPQHF
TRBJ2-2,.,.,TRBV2,TGTGCCAGCAGTGGACAGCCGAACACCGGGGAGCTGTTTTTT,CASSGQPNTGELFF
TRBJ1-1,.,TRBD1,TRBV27,TGTGCCAGCAGAGGGACAGGGTTGAACACTGAAGCTTTCTTT,CASRGTGLNTEAFF
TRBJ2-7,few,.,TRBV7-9,TGTGCCAGCAGCCGAGGACAGCGAGAGCAGTACTTC,CASSRGQREQYF
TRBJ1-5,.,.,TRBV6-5,TGTGCCAGCAGTTACGGCCAGAGCAATCAGCCCCAGCATTTT,CASSYGQSNQPQHF
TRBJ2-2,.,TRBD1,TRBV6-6,TGTGCCAGCAGTTCTGCAGGGGGTTACACCGGGGAGCTGTTTTTT,CASSSAGGYTGELFF
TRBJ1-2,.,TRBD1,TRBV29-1,TGCAGCGTTGAGACAGGGTCGGACGACTATGGCTACACCTTC,CSVETGSDDYGYTF
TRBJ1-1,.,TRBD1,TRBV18,TGTGCCAGCTCCGGGACAGGGGCTCTTTTCACTGAAGCTTTCTTT,CASSGTGALFTEAFF
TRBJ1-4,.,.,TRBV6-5,TGTGCCAGCAGTCAGGGAGGCGGTGGTGAAAAACTGTTTTTT,CASSQGGGGEKLFF
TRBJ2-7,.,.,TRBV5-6,TGTGCCAGCAGCCCGGCTGGGCACAACGAGCAGTACTTC,CASSPAGHNEQYF
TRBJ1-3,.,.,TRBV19,TGTGCCAGTACCATTAAGCCCTTACTGGTCTCTGGAAACACCATATATTTT,CASTIKPLLVSGNTIYF
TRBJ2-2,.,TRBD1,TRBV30,TGTGCCTGTCAGGGGGCTGCGAACACCGGGGAGCTGTTTTTT,CACQGAANTGELFF
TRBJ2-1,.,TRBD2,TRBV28,TGTGCCAGCAGTCCCCTAGCGGGGGGAAACAATGAGCAGTTCTTC,CASSPLAGGNNEQFF
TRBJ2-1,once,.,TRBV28,TGTGCCAGCAGTTTCGCAGGGGTCTACAATGAGCAGTTCTTC,CASSFAGVYNEQFF
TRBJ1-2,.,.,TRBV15,TGTGCCACCAGCAGAGAGGGAGGGGGTTCGCAGGCAGGGAGCGGCTACACCTTC,CATSREGGGSQAGSGYTF
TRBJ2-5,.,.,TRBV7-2,TGTGCCAGCAGCCCAGGAGGGCTAAGGGTCCCCTCCGAGACCCAGTACTTC,CASSPGGLRVPSETQYF
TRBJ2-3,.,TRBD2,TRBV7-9,TGTGCCAGCAGCTTAACTGATGGACTAGCGGGCTTCACAGATACGCAGTATTTT,CASSLTDGLAGFTDTQYF